Given below is one TCR beta chain in context. The CDR3 extends over 13 amino acids. In germline, CDR1 is SGHTA, CDR2 FQGTGA. The V end was cut by 5 bases, the J end by 6 bases, with 10 bases between. These data come from a study of blood T cell repertoires in COVID-19. Study-wide background: From the United States, Italy and Spain came samples of acute and convalescent COVID-19. Nucleic acid was either cDNA or gDNA, and it came from T cells, B-cell-depleted T cells, or PBMCs.

In terms of age and location, participants ranged from roughly 18 to 95 years and lived in about 25 US areas. Clinical history as reported by participants underpinned cohort assignment. Some clones are missing from TCRdb's copy, which holds only in-frame ones; the method was immunoSEQ multiplex PCR. Of roughly 200,000 clones in the sample, about 87% were seen once. The chain carries TRBV7-3 and TRBJ2-2, with D perhaps TRBD2 (5 bases). The source material was PBMCs or T cells enriched from blood (not recorded which). The receptor's source is a man between 18 and 29 years old with acute COVID-19. The CDR3 protein is CASSESSAGELFF. The CDR3 nucleotides read TGTGCCAGCAGCGAGAGTAGCGCCGGGGAGCTGTTTTTT.